The 14 T cell receptor beta chains presented below share a single source sample, sequenced in a study of cytomegalovirus exposure and HLA in healthy donors. Only in-frame clones appear in the TCRdb table, and some are missing; sequencing was by immunoSEQ multiplex PCR. The data contain 100,000 to 150,000 clones, around 90% of them seen just once; the ten biggest clones take up approximately 2%. Sequenced material: PBMCs. The receptors were sampled from a woman between 18 and 29 years old in good health and CMV-seronegative.

The rearrangement links TRBV29-1 to TRBJ2-2; a possible D gene is TRBD1 (5 bases). Germline V lookup: CDR1 SQVTM, CDR2 ANQGSEA. The CDR3 consists of 13 residues. Deletions cut 3 bases from V and 2 bases from J, with 7 bases between. CDR3 nucleotide sequence: TGCAGCGTTGACAGGGAAAACACCGGGGAGCTGTTTTTT. Encoded protein: CSVDRENTGELFF.

The V gene is TRBV6-1, the J gene TRBJ2-7, with D perhaps TRBD2 (6 bases). The CDR3 contains 14 residues. Germline CDR1 reads MNHNS; CDR2 reads SASEGT. V lost 7 bases and J 6 bases, leaving 19 bases between the germline ends. The CDR3 loop is CASIESGGLSEQYF. The DNA of the CDR3 is TGTGCCAGCATCGAATCCGGGGGACTCAGCGAGCAGTACTTC.

The chain couples TRBV6-6 to TRBJ1-1; 8 nucleotides align to TRBD1. CDR1 MNHNY and CDR2 SVGAGI come from the germline V gene (reference sequence). The trim removed 7 bases at V and 5 bases at J, leaving 9 bases unmatched. The CDR3 has 14 residues. In DNA form, the CDR3 reads TGTGCCAGCACCGGACAGGGAGAGGAGACTGAAGCTTTCTTT. It specifies CASTGQGEETEAFF.

This clone was observed a single time. The genes are TRBV2 and TRBJ2-7; possibly TRBD2 for D (6 bases). V was shortened by 6 bases and J by 2 bases, with 14 bases between the two germline ends. Germline V lookup: CDR1 SNHLY, CDR2 FYNNEI. The CDR3 spans 14 residues. As DNA, the CDR3 is TGTGCCAGCAGGGCGGGACTCCGTACCTACGAGCAGTACTTC. As protein: CASRAGLRTYEQYF.

The chain is built from TRBV7-2 and TRBJ1-1, with 7 bases matching TRBD1. The ends lost 4 bases at V and 0 bases at J; junction bases unmatched: 5. Germline CDR1 SGHTA, CDR2 FQGNSA. This CDR3 spans 15 amino acids. Here the CDR3 DNA reads TGTGCCAGCAGCTGGAGGACAGGCATGAACACTGAAGCTTTCTTT. Encoded protein: CASSWRTGMNTEAFF.

This clone was seen once. The rearrangement links TRBV27 to TRBJ1-3; perhaps TRBD1 as D (6 bases). The V gene's germline CDR1 is MNHEY and CDR2 SMNVEV (reference sequence). With 6 bases removed from V and 0 bases from J, the gap between germline ends came to 15 bases. The CDR3 extends over 16 amino acids. CDR3 loop: CASSPKGGSSGNTIYF. The DNA of the CDR3 is TGTGCCAGCAGCCCGAAGGGGGGGAGCTCTGGAAACACCATATATTTT.

This chain joins TRBV28 and TRBJ1-2; D might be TRBD1 (6 bases). The CDR3 is 15 amino acids. V dropped 3 bases and J dropped 3 bases, with 14 bases sitting between them. Per germline, CDR1 MDHEN and CDR2 SYDVKM. The DNA of the CDR3 is TGTGCCAGCAGTTTGTTAGGGGGGGGATACTATGGCTACACCTTC. Translating gives CASSLLGGGYYGYTF.

This clone was found once. V and J are TRBV11-2 and TRBJ1-6; D gene unclear. Germline loops: CDR1 SGHAT, CDR2 FQNNGV. The CDR3 runs 15 residues. V lost 8 bases to trimming and J lost 0 bases, with 11 bases between them. CDR3 nucleotides: TGTGCCAGCCGGGAAGTTTTCTCCTATAATTCACCCCTCCACTTT. Encoded protein: CASREVFSYNSPLHF.

This clone turned up a few times. The CDR3: CASSAPRILNTEAFF. CDR3 nucleotide sequence: TGTGCCAGTAGTGCCCCCAGGATCTTGAACACTGAAGCTTTCTTT. The chain links TRBV19 to TRBJ1-1; D is undetermined. Trimming shortened V by 5 bases and J by 0 bases, and 13 bases separated the two germline ends. Germline values: CDR1 LNHDA, CDR2 SQIVND (reference sequence). CDR3 length: 15 residues. The full variable domain, in which reference TRBV19 and TRBJ1-1 provide the parts outside the CDR3, is DGGITQSPKYLFRKEGQNVTLSCEQNLNHDAMYWYRQDPGQGLRLIYYSQIVNDFQKGDIAEGYSVSREKKESFPLTVTSAQKNPTAFYLCASSAPRILNTEAFFGQGTRLTVV.

The gene calls are TRBV5-1 and TRBJ2-5, with 9 positions matching TRBD1. J was trimmed by 5 bases and V by 4 bases; bases with no gene match: 9. Germline V gene sequence: CDR1 SGHRS, CDR2 YFSETQ. CDR3 length equals 15 residues. CDR3 nucleotide sequence: TGCGCCAGCAGCGGTACAGGACAGGGGTGGGAGACCCAGTACTTC. It specifies CASSGTGQGWETQYF.

CDR3 loop: CASIPRSRSFGQPQHF. CDR3 nucleotide sequence: TGTGCCAGCATCCCTCGGAGTCGCAGCTTCGGCCAGCCCCAGCATTTT. The chain recombines TRBV28 with TRBJ1-5; D gene ambiguous. This CDR3 region has 16 residues. V gave up 7 bases and J gave up 7 bases, with 23 bases separating them. The V gene's germline CDR1 is MDHEN and CDR2 SYDVKM. Supplemented by reference TRBV28 and TRBJ1-5, the full variable domain reads DVKVTQSSRYLVKRTGEKVFLECVQDMDHENMFWYRQDPGLGLRLIYFSYDVKMKEKGDIPEGYSVSREKKERFSLILESASTNQTSMYLCASIPRSRSFGQPQHFGDGTRLSIL.

The V gene is TRBV7-2, the J gene TRBJ2-3, with D unresolved. V lost 5 bases to trimming and J lost 3 bases, with 6 bases between them. CDR1 and CDR2 from the germline V gene are SGHTA and FQGNSA. CDR3 size: 12 residues. The CDR3 nucleotides are TGTGCCAGCAGCCAAACTACAGATACGCAGTATTTT. This codes for CASSQTTDTQYF.

The chain has TRBV28 and TRBJ2-5, with D tentatively TRBD2 (6 bases). Trimming took 6 bases from V and 5 from J, leaving 25 bases between them. Per the germline V gene, CDR1 is MDHEN and CDR2 is SYDVKM. This CDR3 is 17 amino acids long. The CDR3 is CASSRTKTSRRGETQYF. Here the CDR3 DNA reads TGTGCCAGCAGCCGGACAAAAACTAGCCGGAGAGGGGAGACCCAGTACTTC.

This clone was found once. The J gene is TRBJ1-2, the V gene TRBV19; no definite D call. This CDR3 region has 14 residues. Germline V lookup: CDR1 LNHDA, CDR2 SQIVND (reference sequence). V was trimmed by 3 bases and J by 4 bases, leaving 12 bases between them. CDR3 nucleotides: TGTGCCAGTAGTATTTACCCGGGGAGCTATGGCTACACCTTC. The encoded protein is CASSIYPGSYGYTF.